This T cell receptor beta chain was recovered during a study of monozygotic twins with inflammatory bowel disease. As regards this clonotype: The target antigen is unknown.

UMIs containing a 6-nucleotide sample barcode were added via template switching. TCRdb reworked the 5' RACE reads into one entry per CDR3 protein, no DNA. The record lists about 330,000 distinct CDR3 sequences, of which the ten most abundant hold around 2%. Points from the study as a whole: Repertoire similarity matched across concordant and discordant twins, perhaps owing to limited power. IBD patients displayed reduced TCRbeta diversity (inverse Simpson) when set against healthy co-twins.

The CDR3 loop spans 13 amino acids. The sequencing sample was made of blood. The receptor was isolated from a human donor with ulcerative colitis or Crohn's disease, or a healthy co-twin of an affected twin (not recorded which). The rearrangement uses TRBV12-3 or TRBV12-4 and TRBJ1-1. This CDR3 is CASRSNVNTEAFF.